These T cell receptor beta chains were read from a single sample in a study of cytomegalovirus exposure and HLA in healthy donors. Here immunoSEQ multiplex PCR was the method, and the copy in TCRdb shows in-frame clones only, minus some. This sample has around 130,000 clones, with around 84% found just once. The sequencing sample was made of PBMCs. The origin of the receptors is a woman under 30 in good health and CMV-seropositive. CDR3s include the opening cysteine and the closing phenylalanine or tryptophan. D genes are given only for firm matches. Expanded clones are given a class, and other clones once, few, many or no size at all.

TRBJ1-5,TRBD1,TRBV6-1,NA,TGTGCCAGCAGTGAAAGGGTAGGGGGACAGGGCGTTGGCAATCAGCCCCAGCATTTT,CASSERVGGQGVGNQPQHF
TRBJ1-4,TRBD1,TRBV25-1,NA,TGTGCCAGCAGGTTAGGACAGGGGACTAATGAAAAACTGTTTTTT,CASRLGQGTNEKLFF
TRBJ2-5,TRBD2,TRBV11-2,NA,TGTGCCAGCAGCTTAGAGAGGGTACTAGCGGGGGGGACCCAGTACTTC,CASSLERVLAGGTQYF
TRBJ1-1,NA,TRBV7-9,NA,TGTGCCAGCAGCTTATTCGTCACTGAAGCTTTCTTT,CASSLFVTEAFF
TRBJ2-3,NA,TRBV28,NA,TGTGCCAGCAGTTTTTCATTTGCGGACACAGATACGCAGTATTTT,CASSFSFADTDTQYF
TRBJ1-1,TRBD1,TRBV7-9,NA,TGTTCCAGCAGCTTACGAACAGGGGCGTTCTTCACTGAAGCTTTCTTT,CSSSLRTGAFFTEAFF
TRBJ2-7,TRBD2,TRBV5-4,NA,TGTGCCAGCAGCCCGCGGGGGACCGACTACGAGCAGTACTTC,CASSPRGTDYEQYF
TRBJ2-3,NA,TRBV7-9,NA,TGTGCCAGCAGCTTTGGTGGGGCCACAGATACGCAGTATTTT,CASSFGGATDTQYF
TRBJ2-2,TRBD1,TRBV19,NA,TGTGCCAGTAGTCTACAGGGGGCAGGTACCGGGGAGCTGTTTTTT,CASSLQGAGTGELFF
TRBJ2-1,NA,TRBV5-1,NA,TGCGCCAGCAGCCTCGATGGGGCCTTCTACAATGAGCAGTTCTTC,CASSLDGAFYNEQFF
TRBJ2-1,TRBD2,TRBV7-8,NA,TGTGCCAGCAGCTTACGGCGGGGGGATATAAACAATGAGCAGTTCTTC,CASSLRRGDINNEQFF
TRBJ1-1,NA,TRBV5-1,NA,TGCGCCAGCAGCTCCCTGACAGGAGGGAACACTGAAGCTTTCTTT,CASSSLTGGNTEAFF
TRBJ1-1,NA,TRBV6-4,few,TGTGCCAGCAGCGGACAGCCGAACACTGAAGCTTTCTTT,CASSGQPNTEAFF
TRBJ2-1,NA,TRBV19,NA,TGTGCCAGTAGCCGGGGGTCCTACAATGAGCAGTTCTTC,CASSRGSYNEQFF
TRBJ2-7,NA,TRBV4-1,few,TGCGCCAGCAGCCTAACAGGGTCCCCCTACGAGCAGTACTTC,CASSLTGSPYEQYF
TRBJ2-3,TRBD1,TRBV6-4,NA,TGTGCCAGCAGTGACTCGACAGGGGGTGGGACAGATACGCAGTATTTT,CASSDSTGGGTDTQYF
TRBJ2-3,NA,TRBV19,NA,TGTGCCAGCGGAGGGGCGCACGAAGGCACAGATACGCAGTATTTT,CASGGAHEGTDTQYF
TRBJ1-1,NA,TRBV4-1,NA,TGCGCCAGCAGCCAAGAGCAGGACACTGAAGCTTTCTTT,CASSQEQDTEAFF
TRBJ2-5,NA,TRBV9,NA,TGTGCCAGCAGCGAGCGACAGGCGAACCAAGAGACCCAGTACTTC,CASSERQANQETQYF
TRBJ2-3,NA,TRBV18,NA,TGTGCCAGCTCACCACTGAGGCAGGGGTTATCAGATACGCAGTATTTT,CASSPLRQGLSDTQYF
TRBJ2-7,TRBD1,TRBV11-2,once,TGTGCCAGCAGCCCACCAGGGACAGGGGCCTACGAGCAGTACTTC,CASSPPGTGAYEQYF
TRBJ1-5,NA,TRBV6-1,NA,TGTGCCAGCAGTGATAGATCCAATCAGCCCCAGCATTTT,CASSDRSNQPQHF
TRBJ2-3,NA,TRBV5-1,NA,TGCGCCAGCTGCTTGGGACTGCTTGATACGCAGTATTTT,CASCLGLLDTQYF
TRBJ2-1,NA,TRBV6-5,NA,TGTGCCAGCACCCTAGGTCGGGGAGCCTACAATGAGCAGTTCTTC,CASTLGRGAYNEQFF
TRBJ1-1,NA,TRBV19,NA,TGTGCCAGTAGTATGGGGGGAAGCACTGAAGCTTTCTTT,CASSMGGSTEAFF
TRBJ2-7,NA,TRBV27,few,TGTGCCAGCAGTATAACAGCATTCTACGAGCAGTACTTC,CASSITAFYEQYF
TRBJ2-1,NA,TRBV1,NA,TGCACCAGCAGCCAAGATCCCAGGACTAGGGCCTTTGAGCAGTTCTTC,CTSSQDPRTRAFEQFF
TRBJ1-4,TRBD1,TRBV7-6,NA,TGTGCCAGCAGCGCGACGCAAGCTCGTACAGGGGGAGAAAAACTGTTTTTT,CASSATQARTGGEKLFF
TRBJ2-3,NA,TRBV29-1,NA,TGCAGCGTTGGAGGTACAGATACGCAGTATTTT,CSVGGTDTQYF
TRBJ1-4,TRBD1,TRBV4-1,few,TGCGCCAGCAGCCAAGACGGGACAGGGGATGAAAAACTGTTTTTT,CASSQDGTGDEKLFF
TRBJ2-1,TRBD1,TRBV19,NA,TGTGCCAGTAGTTCTTCCGGACAGGGGGCCCGTTCGAGGCCCTACAATGAGCAGTTCTTC,CASSSSGQGARSRPYNEQFF